This T cell receptor (beta chain) was identified in a study of OX40 agonist ivuxolimab in advanced cancers. Germline CDR1 is SQVTM and CDR2 is ANQGSEA. The V and J ends lost 4 bases and 5 bases respectively, with 13 bases between them. The CDR3 spans 13 residues. Profiling relied on immunoSEQ multiplex PCR, and the TCRdb table lists in-frame clones only, not all of them. Of 30,000 to 35,000 clones in the sample, more than 75% were seen once. The sequence was obtained from an adult with an advanced solid tumor such as melanoma, head and neck, liver or kidney cancer. The sample here was CD4+ or CD8+ T cells sorted from blood, taken in a trial of the OX40 agonist ivuxolimab. The chain recombines TRBV29-1 with TRBJ2-3, with D uncertain. In DNA form, the CDR3 reads TGCAGCGTTGCTGTGGGGTTGGGAGATACGCAGTATTTT. It encodes CSVAVGLGDTQYF.